This T cell receptor beta chain was sequenced during a study of T cell changes during pregnancy in multiple sclerosis. Germline V gene lookup returns CDR1 SGDLS and CDR2 YYNGEE. The CDR3 consists of 15 residues. V shed 1 base and J 4 bases; nucleotides not matched to a gene: 4. The protocol was immunoSEQ multiplex PCR, while the TCRdb copy is restricted to in-frame clones and leaves out a portion. Of 60,000 to 65,000 clones in the sample, around 90% are singletons; the top ten hold approximately 2.3%. The chain recombines TRBV9 with TRBJ2-5; 10 bases are a match to TRBD2. Sequenced material: peripheral blood, taken in the second trimester of pregnancy. The TCR comes from a female donor in good health, enrolled as a control in a pregnancy study. In nucleotides, the CDR3 is TGTGCCAGCAGCGTATCCAGCGGGGGGGCAGAGACCCAGTACTTC. Translating gives CASSVSSGGAETQYF.